This entry is about one T cell receptor (beta chain). The CDR3 is 15 amino acids. Germline V CDR1 and CDR2: SNHLY, FYNNEI. J was trimmed by 5 bases and V by 4 bases; bases with no gene match: 6. The primer mix had 60 Vbeta and 13 Jbeta primers. TCRdb's table, derived via immunoSEQ multiplex PCR, lists solely in-frame clones and lacks some. The sample includes tens of thousands of clones. These data are taken from a study of cytomegalovirus exposure and HLA in healthy donors. V and J are TRBV2 and TRBJ2-2; 8 positions match TRBD2. This clonotype originated in a girl under 18 in good health and CMV-seropositive. The sequencing input was PBMCs. The CDR3 DNA reads as TGTGCCAGCAGTGGTGCGGGGGGTTGGACCGGGGAGCTGTTTTTT. Its protein is CASSGAGGWTGELFF.